These 21 T cell receptor beta chains share one sample of origin, sequenced in a study of T cell responses to AZD1222 COVID-19 vaccine. Assay: immunoSEQ multiplex PCR; the TCRdb copy retains only in-frame clones and omits some. In the table there are approximately 76,000 clones, about 91% of which are singletons. The specimen comprised peripheral blood, sampled on day 0 of AZD1222 vaccination. These receptors were obtained from an adult in good health.

The chain links TRBV7-3 to TRBJ2-2; the D gene is possibly TRBD2 (7 bases). The CDR3 is 15 residues long. Germline V lookup: CDR1 SGHTA, CDR2 FQGTGA. V lost 5 bases, J lost 4 bases, and 14 bases lay in between. The CDR3: CASSLGGPGTGELFF. The CDR3 region has the DNA TGTGCCAGCAGCCTCGGGGGGCCGGGCACCGGGGAGCTGTTTTTT. The full variable domain, with the rest looked up from reference TRBV7-3 and TRBJ2-2, is GAGVSQTPSNKVTEKGKYVELRCDPISGHTALYWYRQSLGQGPEFLIYFQGTGAADDSGLPNDRFFAVRPEGSVSTLKIQRTERGDSAVYLCASSLGGPGTGELFFGEGSRLTVL.

J is TRBJ1-4 and V is TRBV5-1, with TRBD1 as a possible D gene (5 bases). The CDR3 loop spans 16 amino acids. Germline V gene data show CDR1 as SGHRS and CDR2 as YFSETQ. V was pared by 3 bases and J by 4 bases, with 16 bases between. CDR3 loop: CASSSSSGTLNEKLFF. DNA for the CDR3: TGCGCCAGCAGCTCAAGTTCCGGGACGCTTAATGAAAAACTGTTTTTT.

The chain is built from TRBV7-9 and TRBJ1-4; tentative D call: TRBD1 (6 bases). The CDR3 covers 15 residues. CDR1 and CDR2 from the germline V gene are SEHNR and FQNEAQ (reference sequence). V lost 7 bases and J 4 bases, leaving 16 bases between the germline ends. The CDR3, as DNA: TGTGCCAGCACCCCCCTAGGGGGAAATAATGAAAAACTGTTTTTT. The encoded protein is CASTPLGGNNEKLFF. Variable domain in full (rest from reference TRBV7-9 and TRBJ1-4): DTGVSQNPRHKITKRGQNVTFRCDPISEHNRLYWYRQTLGQGPEFLTYFQNEAQLEKSRLLSDRFSAERPKGSFSTLEIQRTEQGDSAMYLCASTPLGGNNEKLFFGSGTQLSVL.

J is TRBJ1-5 and V is TRBV19, with 7 bases matching TRBD1. CDR1 and CDR2 (germline): LNHDA, SQIVND (reference sequence). V was clipped by 6 bases and J by 2 bases; unmatched bases: 4. This CDR3 comprises 14 residues. CDR3: CASRPGTGNQPQHF. In DNA form, the CDR3 reads TGTGCCAGTAGACCCGGGACAGGCAATCAGCCCCAGCATTTT.

V and J are TRBV6-2 or TRBV6-3 and TRBJ2-7; D gene unclear. The CDR3 length is 13 residues. CDR1 is MNHEY, CDR2 SVGEGT, per germline. V lost 5 bases, J lost 0 bases, and 8 bases lay in between. CDR3 sequence: CASSTVSSYEQYF. CDR3 nucleotide sequence: TGTGCCAGCAGTACGGTCAGCTCCTACGAGCAGTACTTC.

V and J are TRBV5-6 and TRBJ2-5; weak D call: TRBD2 (5 bases). The germline CDR1 and CDR2 sequences are SGHDT and YYEEEE. The CDR3 consists of 15 residues. The germline V and J ends were trimmed by 0 bases and 6 bases, with 15 bases remaining between them. As DNA, the CDR3 is TGTGCCAGCAGCTTGGCCGCGATAGCGAGGAAGACCCAGTACTTC. Translating gives CASSLAAIARKTQYF.

This sequence joins TRBV28 and TRBJ1-5, with D tentatively TRBD1 (5 bases). Germline lookup yields CDR1 MDHEN and CDR2 SYDVKM. There are 14 residues in the CDR3. Trimming left V 7 bases short and J 9 bases short, with 19 bases between. The CDR3 DNA follows: TGTGCCAGCACACCCGACAGAACTGGATGGCCCCAGCATTTT. It codes for CASTPDRTGWPQHF. The entire variable domain, with the rest obtained from reference TRBV28 and TRBJ1-5, is as follows: DVKVTQSSRYLVKRTGEKVFLECVQDMDHENMFWYRQDPGLGLRLIYFSYDVKMKEKGDIPEGYSVSREKKERFSLILESASTNQTSMYLCASTPDRTGWPQHFGDGTRLSIL.

The V call is TRBV18, the J call TRBJ1-1; tentative D call: TRBD1 (5 bases). Trimming took off 3 bases at V and 1 base at J, with 12 bases between the two ends. CDR3 length: 15 amino acids. Germline CDR1 reads KGHSH; CDR2 reads LQKENI. CDR3 loop: CASSPLGQRNTEAFF. The DNA for the CDR3 is TGTGCCAGCTCACCCCTGGGGCAGAGGAACACTGAAGCTTTCTTT.

This chain uses TRBV11-2 with TRBJ2-7; D unclear. The germline CDR1 and CDR2 sequences are SGHAT and FQNNGV. The CDR3 length is 13 residues. V was shortened by 2 bases and J by 4 bases, with 9 bases between the two germline ends. The CDR3 region is CASSLSPKYEQYF. DNA for the CDR3: TGTGCCAGCAGCTTAAGTCCCAAATACGAGCAGTACTTC.

The V gene is TRBV7-2, the J gene TRBJ2-5; TRBD1 aligns across 8 bases. The CDR3 spans 15 residues. Trimming at V came to 0 bases and at J to 5 bases, leaving 5 bases not matched to a gene. Germline V gene lookup returns CDR1 SGHTA and CDR2 FQGNSA. This CDR3 reads CASSLAQGELETQYF. CDR3 nucleotides: TGTGCCAGCAGCTTAGCACAGGGGGAGCTGGAGACCCAGTACTTC.

This chain connects TRBV4-3 to TRBJ2-3, with TRBD1 matching 7 bases. Per germline, CDR1 LGHNA and CDR2 YSLEER. This CDR3 is built from 17 residues. The V and J ends lost 0 bases and 0 bases, in that order; junction bases with no gene match: 6. Here the CDR3 reads CASSQESDRASTDTQYF. The DNA of the CDR3 is TGCGCCAGCAGCCAAGAGTCCGACAGGGCCAGCACAGATACGCAGTATTTT.

The rearrangement joins TRBV4-3 to TRBJ1-4, with D uncertain. Looked up from germline, CDR1 is LGHNA and CDR2 is YSLEER. CDR3 size: 17 residues. V gave up 0 bases and J gave up 0 bases, with 11 bases separating them. The chain's CDR3 is CASSQDGPESTNEKLFF. CDR3 nucleotide sequence: TGCGCCAGCAGCCAAGATGGGCCGGAGTCAACTAATGAAAAACTGTTTTTT.

The rearrangement links TRBV6-5 to TRBJ1-4, with D possibly being TRBD1 (5 bases). Trimming stripped 7 bases from V and 4 bases from J, with 16 bases between. Germline CDR1 is MNHEY and CDR2 is SVGAGI. The CDR3 is made up of 15 amino acids. The CDR3 bases are TGTGCCAGCATTACGTCGGGGCTGGGTAATGAAAAACTGTTTTTT. Translating it yields CASITSGLGNEKLFF.

The rearrangement links TRBV2 to TRBJ2-7; 7 bases agree with TRBD2. This CDR3 has 14 amino acids. Germline V lookup: CDR1 SNHLY, CDR2 FYNNEI. Losses at the gene ends were 3 bases for V and 4 bases for J; bases not matched to a gene: 6. CDR3 protein: CASSDSGRGYEQYF. As DNA, the CDR3 is TGTGCCAGCAGTGATTCAGGGAGGGGTTACGAGCAGTACTTC.

The rearrangement joins TRBV30 to TRBJ1-4; 11 nucleotides agree with TRBD1. Germline loops: CDR1 GTSNPN, CDR2 SVGIG (reference sequence). The CDR3 contains 14 residues. The V gene end was trimmed by 3 bases and the J gene end by 7 bases; junction bases not matched to a gene: 4. The CDR3 loop is CAWRLGTGGEKLFF. In nucleotides, the CDR3 is TGTGCCTGGAGATTAGGGACAGGGGGTGAAAAACTGTTTTTT.

The CDR3 nucleotides are TGTGCCAGCAGCGTAGTCACAGATACGCAGTATTTT. It encodes CASSVVTDTQYF. This chain joins TRBV9 and TRBJ2-3; D is unclear. The CDR3 covers 12 residues. V shed 0 bases and J shed 2 bases, with 1 base lying between them. In germline, CDR1 is SGDLS, CDR2 YYNGEE. Full variable domain (missing parts from reference TRBV9 and TRBJ2-3): DSGVTQTPKHLITATGQRVTLRCSPRSGDLSVYWYQQSLDQGLQFLIQYYNGEERAKGNILERFSAQQFPDLHSELNLSSLELGDSALYFCASSVVTDTQYFGPGTRLTVL.

The chain employs TRBV19 and TRBJ2-5; the D gene is possibly TRBD2 (6 bases). Trimming took off 7 bases at V and 4 bases at J, with 10 bases between the two ends. The germline V gene has CDR1 LNHDA and CDR2 SQIVND (reference sequence). The CDR3 is made up of 12 amino acids. CDR3 DNA: TGTGCCAGTAAGAAGGAGGGAGAGACCCAGTACTTC. This translates into CASKKEGETQYF.

The rearrangement joins TRBV7-2 to TRBJ1-1; D remains unclear. The length of the CDR3 is 15 residues. Trimming took 4 bases from V and 4 from J, leaving 16 bases between them. CDR1 is SGHTA and CDR2 is FQGNSA in the germline V gene. The CDR3 nucleotides read TGTGCCAGCAGCTACCATACGGTGGCGGGCACTGAAGCTTTCTTT. Translation: CASSYHTVAGTEAFF.

The V gene is TRBV2, the J gene TRBJ2-1; a possible D gene is TRBD2 (6 bases). Trimming cost V 4 bases and J 0 bases, with 28 bases left between them. Per germline, CDR1 SNHLY and CDR2 FYNNEI. The CDR3 contains 21 residues. This CDR3 reads CASSGTSFRRESPNSYNEQFF. The DNA for the CDR3 is TGTGCCAGCAGTGGGACATCTTTTAGGCGGGAATCACCAAACTCCTACAATGAGCAGTTCTTC.

CDR3 in DNA: TGTGCCAGTAGCCCGGGACAGGGAGAGAGCTGGGGCCCAGATACGCAGTATTTT. Translating it yields CASSPGQGESWGPDTQYF. The chain is built from TRBV19 and TRBJ2-3, with 9 bases fitting TRBD1. Trimming at V came to 6 bases and at J to 4 bases, leaving 17 bases not matched to a gene. The CDR3 sequence is 18 residues long. From germline, CDR1 is LNHDA and CDR2 SQIVND (reference sequence).

V and J are TRBV12-3 or TRBV12-4 and TRBJ1-5; D remains ambiguous. The CDR3 is 12 amino acids. Trimming stripped 2 bases from V and 6 bases from J, with 5 bases between. CDR3 loop: CASSLNGQPQHF. The CDR3 nucleotides are TGTGCCAGCAGTTTAAATGGTCAGCCCCAGCATTTT.